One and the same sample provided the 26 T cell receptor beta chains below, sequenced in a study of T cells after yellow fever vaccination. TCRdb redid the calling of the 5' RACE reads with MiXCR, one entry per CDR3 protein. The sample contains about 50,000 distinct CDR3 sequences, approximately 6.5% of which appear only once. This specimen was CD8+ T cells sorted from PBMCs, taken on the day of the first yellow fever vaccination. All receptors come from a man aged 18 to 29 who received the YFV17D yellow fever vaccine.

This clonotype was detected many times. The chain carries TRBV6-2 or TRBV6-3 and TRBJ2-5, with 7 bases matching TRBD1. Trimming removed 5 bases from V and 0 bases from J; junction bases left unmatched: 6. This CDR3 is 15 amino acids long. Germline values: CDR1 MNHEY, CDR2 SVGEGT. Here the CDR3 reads CASSAYRGYQETQYF. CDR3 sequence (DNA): TGTGCCAGCAGTGCCTACAGGGGCTACCAAGAGACCCAGTACTTC.

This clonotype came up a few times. The CDR3 is CASSLTPPIQGATNEKLFF. The CDR3 bases are TGTGCCAGCAGCCTTACACCCCCGATACAGGGTGCAACTAATGAAAAACTGTTTTTT. The chain uses TRBV7-6 and TRBJ1-4, with D maybe TRBD1 (6 bases). Germline CDR1 SGHVS, CDR2 FNYEAQ. The CDR3 is 19 residues long. V lost 5 bases and J 0 bases, leaving 22 bases between the germline ends.

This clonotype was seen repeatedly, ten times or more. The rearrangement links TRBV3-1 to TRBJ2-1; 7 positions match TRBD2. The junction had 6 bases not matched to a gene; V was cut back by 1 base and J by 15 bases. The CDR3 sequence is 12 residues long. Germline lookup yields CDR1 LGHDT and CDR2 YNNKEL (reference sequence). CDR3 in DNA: TGTGCCAGCAGCCAAGTTAGCGGGCCTTGGTTCTTC. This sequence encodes CASSQVSGPWFF.

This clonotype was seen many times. The CDR3 here is CASSDKTGSGTDTQYF. DNA of the CDR3: TGTGCCAGCAGTGACAAAACAGGGAGCGGCACAGATACGCAGTATTTT. The chain combines TRBV6-4 with TRBJ2-3; the D gene is possibly TRBD1 (6 bases). This CDR3 is built from 16 residues. The ends were cut back, 2 bases at V and 1 base at J, with 13 bases in the middle. Germline values: CDR1 MRHNA, CDR2 SNTAGT.

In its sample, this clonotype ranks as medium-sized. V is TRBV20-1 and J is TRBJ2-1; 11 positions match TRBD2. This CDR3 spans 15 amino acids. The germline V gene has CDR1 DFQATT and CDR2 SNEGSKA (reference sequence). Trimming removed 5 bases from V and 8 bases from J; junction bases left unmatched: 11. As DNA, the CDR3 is TGCAGTGCTCTCCTAGCGGGGGGACTAAGTCATGAGCAGTTCTTC. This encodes CSALLAGGLSHEQFF.

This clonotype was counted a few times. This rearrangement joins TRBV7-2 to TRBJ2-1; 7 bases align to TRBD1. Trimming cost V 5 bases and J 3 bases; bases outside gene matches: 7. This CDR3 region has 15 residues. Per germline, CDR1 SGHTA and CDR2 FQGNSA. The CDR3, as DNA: TGTGCCAGCAGCCTGGTACAGGGGCTCTACAATGAGCAGTTCTTC. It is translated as CASSLVQGLYNEQFF.

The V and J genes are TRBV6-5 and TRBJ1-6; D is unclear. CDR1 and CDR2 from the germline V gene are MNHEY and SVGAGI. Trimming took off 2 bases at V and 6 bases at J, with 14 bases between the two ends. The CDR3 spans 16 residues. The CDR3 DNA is TGTGCCAGCAGTTACCGTATCGGACGGGTTAATTCACCCCTCCACTTT. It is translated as CASSYRIGRVNSPLHF.

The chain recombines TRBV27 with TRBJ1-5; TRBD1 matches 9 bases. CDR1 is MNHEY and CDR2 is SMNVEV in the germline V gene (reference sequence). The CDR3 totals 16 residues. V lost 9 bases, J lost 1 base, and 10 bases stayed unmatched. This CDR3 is CASKELGTGSNQPQHF. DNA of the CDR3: TGTGCCAGTAAAGAGCTAGGGACAGGGAGCAATCAGCCCCAGCATTTT.

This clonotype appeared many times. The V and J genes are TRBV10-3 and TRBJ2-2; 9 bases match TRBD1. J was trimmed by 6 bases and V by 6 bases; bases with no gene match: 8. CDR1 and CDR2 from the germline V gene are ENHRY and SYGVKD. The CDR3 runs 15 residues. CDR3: CAIRGPGQGAGELFF. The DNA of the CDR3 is TGTGCCATCAGAGGTCCGGGACAGGGTGCCGGGGAGCTGTTTTTT.

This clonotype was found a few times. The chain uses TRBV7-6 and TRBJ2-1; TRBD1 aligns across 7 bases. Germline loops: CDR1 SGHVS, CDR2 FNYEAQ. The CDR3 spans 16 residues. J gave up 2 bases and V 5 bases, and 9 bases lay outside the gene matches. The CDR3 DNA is TGTGCCAGCAGCCCCACGTTGACAGGGACCTACAATGAGCAGTTCTTC. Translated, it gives CASSPTLTGTYNEQFF. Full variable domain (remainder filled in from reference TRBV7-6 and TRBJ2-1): GAGVSQSPRYKVTKRGQDVALRCDPISGHVSLYWYRQALGQGPEFLTYFNYEAQQDKSGLPNDRFSAERPEGSISTLTIQRTEQRDSAMYRCASSPTLTGTYNEQFFGPGTRLTVL.

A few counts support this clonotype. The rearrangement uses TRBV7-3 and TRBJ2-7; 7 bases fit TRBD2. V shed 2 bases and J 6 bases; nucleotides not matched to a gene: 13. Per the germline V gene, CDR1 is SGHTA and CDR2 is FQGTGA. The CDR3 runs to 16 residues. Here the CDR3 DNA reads TGTGCCAGCAGCTTATACCCGGGACTAAACCCTACCGAGCAGTACTTC. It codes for CASSLYPGLNPTEQYF.

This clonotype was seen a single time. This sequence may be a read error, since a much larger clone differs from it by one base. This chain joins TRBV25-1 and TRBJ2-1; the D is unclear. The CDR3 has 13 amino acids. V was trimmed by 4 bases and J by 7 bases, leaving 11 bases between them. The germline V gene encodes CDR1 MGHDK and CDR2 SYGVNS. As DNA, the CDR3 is TGTGCCAGCAGTGCTTCCGGCGGAAATGAGCAGTTCTTC. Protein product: CASSASGGNEQFF.

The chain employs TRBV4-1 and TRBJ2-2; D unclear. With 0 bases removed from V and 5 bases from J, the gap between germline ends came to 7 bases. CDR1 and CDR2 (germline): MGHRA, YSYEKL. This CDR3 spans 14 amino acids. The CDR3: CASSQDLVTGELFF. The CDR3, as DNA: TGCGCCAGCAGCCAAGATCTAGTAACCGGGGAGCTGTTTTTT.

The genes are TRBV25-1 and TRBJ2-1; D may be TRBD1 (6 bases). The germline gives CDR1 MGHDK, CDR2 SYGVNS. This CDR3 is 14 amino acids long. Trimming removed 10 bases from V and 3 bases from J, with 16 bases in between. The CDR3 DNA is TGTGCCACCCTGTCTGGGGGCCTCTACAATGAGCAGTTCTTC. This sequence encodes CATLSGGLYNEQFF.

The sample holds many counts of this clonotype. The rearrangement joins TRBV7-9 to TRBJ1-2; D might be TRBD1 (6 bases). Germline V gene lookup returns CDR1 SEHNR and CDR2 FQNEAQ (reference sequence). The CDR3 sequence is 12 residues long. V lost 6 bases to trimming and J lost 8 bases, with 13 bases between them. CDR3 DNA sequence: TGTGCCAGCAGAGCGGACAGCGGCGGCTACACCTTC. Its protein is CASRADSGGYTF. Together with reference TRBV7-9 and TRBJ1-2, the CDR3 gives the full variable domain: DTGVSQNPRHKITKRGQNVTFRCDPISEHNRLYWYRQTLGQGPEFLTYFQNEAQLEKSRLLSDRFSAERPKGSFSTLEIQRTEQGDSAMYLCASRADSGGYTFGSGTRLTVV.

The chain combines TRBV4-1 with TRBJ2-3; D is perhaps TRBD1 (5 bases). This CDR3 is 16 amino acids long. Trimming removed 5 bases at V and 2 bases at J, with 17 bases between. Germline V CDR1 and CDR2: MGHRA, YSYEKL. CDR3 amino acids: CASSTQGAVYTDTQYF. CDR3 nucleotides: TGCGCCAGCAGCACTCAAGGGGCAGTATACACAGATACGCAGTATTTT.

The CDR3 reads CASSLGVKSEAFF. CDR3 nucleotides: TGTGCCAGCAGTTTGGGGGTGAAGTCTGAAGCTTTCTTT. This chain links TRBV27 with TRBJ1-1; D may be TRBD1 (5 bases). The V end was cut by 3 bases, the J end by 6 bases, with 11 bases between. The CDR3 is 13 amino acids. Germline V gives CDR1 MNHEY, CDR2 SMNVEV (reference sequence).

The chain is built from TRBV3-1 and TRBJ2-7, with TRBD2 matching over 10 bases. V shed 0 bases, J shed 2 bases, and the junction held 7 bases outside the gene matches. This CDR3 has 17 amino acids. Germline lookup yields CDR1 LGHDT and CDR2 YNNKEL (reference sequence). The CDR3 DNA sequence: TGTGCCAGCAGCCAAGATCGGATAAGCGGGGGGGCCTACGAGCAGTACTTC. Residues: CASSQDRISGGAYEQYF.

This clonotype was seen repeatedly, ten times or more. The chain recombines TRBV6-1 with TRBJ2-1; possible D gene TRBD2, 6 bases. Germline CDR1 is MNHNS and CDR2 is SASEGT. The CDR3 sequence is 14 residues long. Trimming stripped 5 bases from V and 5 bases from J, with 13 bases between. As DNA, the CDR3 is TGTGCCAGCAGTACCATCGGGGGAGACAATGAGCAGTTCTTC. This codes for CASSTIGGDNEQFF.

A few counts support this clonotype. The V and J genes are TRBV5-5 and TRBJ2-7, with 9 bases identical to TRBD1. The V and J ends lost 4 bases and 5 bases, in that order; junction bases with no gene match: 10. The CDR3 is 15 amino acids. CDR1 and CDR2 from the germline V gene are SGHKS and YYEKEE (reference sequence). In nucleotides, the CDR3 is TGTGCCAGCAGCCCTGGGACAGGGATTCTCGACGAGCAGTACTTC. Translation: CASSPGTGILDEQYF.

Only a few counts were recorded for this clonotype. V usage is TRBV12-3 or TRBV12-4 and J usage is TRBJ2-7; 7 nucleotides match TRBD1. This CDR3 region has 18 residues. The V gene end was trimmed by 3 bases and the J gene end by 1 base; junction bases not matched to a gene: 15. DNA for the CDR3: TGTGCCAGCAGTTTTAATCTCGGCTGGGGGACAGAATCCTACGAGCAGTACTTC. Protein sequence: CASSFNLGWGTESYEQYF.

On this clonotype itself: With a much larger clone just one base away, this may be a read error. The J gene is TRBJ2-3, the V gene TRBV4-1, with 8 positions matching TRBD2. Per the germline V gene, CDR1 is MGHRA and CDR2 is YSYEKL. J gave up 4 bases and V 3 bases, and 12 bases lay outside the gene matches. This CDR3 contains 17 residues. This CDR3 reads CASSQGSGVPSADTQYF. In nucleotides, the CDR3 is TGCGCCAGCAGCCAGGGTAGCGGGGTTCCTAGCGCAGATACGCAGTATTTT.

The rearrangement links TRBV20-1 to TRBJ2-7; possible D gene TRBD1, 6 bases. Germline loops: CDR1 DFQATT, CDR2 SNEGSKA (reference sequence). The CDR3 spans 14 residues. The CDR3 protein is CRAVGQPVVYEQYV. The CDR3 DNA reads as TGCAGGGCCGTAGGACAGCCTGTTGTCTACGAGCAGTACGTC.

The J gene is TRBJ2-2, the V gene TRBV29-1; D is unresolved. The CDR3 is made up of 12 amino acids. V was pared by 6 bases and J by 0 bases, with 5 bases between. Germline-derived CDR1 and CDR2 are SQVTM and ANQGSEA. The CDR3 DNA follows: TGCAGCGTCAGAGCGAACACCGGGGAGCTGTTTTTT. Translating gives CSVRANTGELFF.

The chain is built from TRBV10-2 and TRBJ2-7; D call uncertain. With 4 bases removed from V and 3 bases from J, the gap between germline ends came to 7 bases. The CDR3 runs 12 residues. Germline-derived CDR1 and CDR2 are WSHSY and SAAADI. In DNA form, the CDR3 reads TGCGCCAGCAGTGTGGTGATCTACGAGCAGTACTTC. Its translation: CASSVVIYEQYF.

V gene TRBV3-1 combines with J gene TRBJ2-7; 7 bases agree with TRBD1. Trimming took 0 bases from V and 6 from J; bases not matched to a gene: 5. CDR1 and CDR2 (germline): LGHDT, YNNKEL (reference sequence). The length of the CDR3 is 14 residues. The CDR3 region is CASSQERGGGEQYF. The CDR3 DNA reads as TGTGCCAGCAGCCAAGAACGAGGGGGCGGCGAGCAGTACTTC.